This T cell receptor (beta chain) was captured in a study of blood T cell repertoires in COVID-19. Turning to the study itself: Samples of COVID-19 (acute and convalescent) were obtained from the United States, Italy and Spain. Sample material is recorded as cDNA or gDNA derived from T cells, B-cell-depleted T cells, or PBMCs.

Source study methods: Cell counts per sample came from amplifying reference gene primers. The method was immunoSEQ multiplex PCR; TCRdb's version includes in-frame clones alone and lacks a portion of them. The V and J calls and clone size are taken from that table; D and trimming were inferred from the DNA. There are 80,000 to 90,000 clones in the sample; 79% occur only once, and around 11% lies in the top ten. CDR1 is MGHDK and CDR2 is SYGVNS in the germline V gene. This CDR3 has 15 residues. J was trimmed by 5 bases and V by 3 bases; bases with no gene match: 4. Sequencing input: peripheral blood. The receptor comes from a man in his 70s with acute or convalescent COVID-19. The chain carries TRBV25-1 and TRBJ2-1; 10 bases align to TRBD1. CDR3 bases: TGTGCCAGCAGTGACCCGGGACAGGGGAACAATGAGCAGTTCTTC. Its translation: CASSDPGQGNNEQFF.